This T cell receptor beta chain appears in the sequencing data of a study of T-cell reconstitution after alpha-beta-depleted transplantation in children (TCRdb year 2016). In terms of the full investigation: T-cell immune reconstitution after TCRalphabeta/CD19-depleted allogeneic hematopoietic cell transplantation in children was quantitatively tracked in the study by means of TCR repertoire profiling. Broad study findings and their caveats: In some patients, high TCRbeta diversity at day 60 was attributed to recipient T cells and intrathymic progenitors that had survived conditioning. Over the following months the frequencies of hyperexpanded clones went down, and after one year T-cell counts and TCRbeta diversity were mostly credited to newly produced T cells. The apparently early recovery of alphabetaT-cell counts about two months after transplant reportedly depended on only several hundred rapidly expanded clones that came from non-depleted graft cells.

This clonotype was seen many times. The antigen it recognizes is unknown. No qualities accompany the bases; no much larger clone lies one base away. Unmatched junction bases come to 12, with V trimmed by 5 bases and J by 3 bases. The CDR3 sequence holds 17 residues, the cysteine and phenylalanine included. Of the read, only the CDR3 DNA is kept; its 51 bases are in frame from base 1. The germline V gene (reference sequence) supplies CDR1 MNHEY and CDR2 SMNVEV. Receptors were amplified or captured by PCR. Sequencing was carried out with an Illumina HiSeq 2500. To normalize quantification of the TCRbeta repertoire, the TCR libraries were built with molecular barcoding that relied on unique molecular identifiers. Using fastp trimming at Q25 and MiXCR clonotype assembly, TCRdb reanalyzed the public sequencing data and kept in-frame beta chains. A single entry per CDR3 protein holds the most common genes and DNA from its merged rows. This sample holds 120,000 or so distinct CDR3 sequences; 23% were observed only once. The top ten clones comprise 8% to 11% of the sample.

The treatment or condition tag for this specimen amounts to: allogeneic hematopoietic cell transplantation with graft depleted of TCRalphabeta T cells and CD19 B cells. The transplant recipients were children given TCRalphabeta/CD19-depleted allogeneic hematopoietic cell grafts. The input for sequencing was PBMCs, mostly from graft donor cells, taken 180 days after TCRalphabeta/CD19-depleted stem cell transplant. In this chain, TRBV27 is recombined with TRBJ2-3; 9 bases in the junction line up with TRBD1. This TCR was sampled from a male patient aged 2 to 9 who had a stem cell transplant for chronic granulomatous disease, so the T cells may come from the graft donor. Read as DNA, the sequence is TGTGCCAGCAGTATGAACAGGGGGCTAAGGGTAACAGATACGCAGTATTTT. Translation gives CASSMNRGLRVTDTQYF.